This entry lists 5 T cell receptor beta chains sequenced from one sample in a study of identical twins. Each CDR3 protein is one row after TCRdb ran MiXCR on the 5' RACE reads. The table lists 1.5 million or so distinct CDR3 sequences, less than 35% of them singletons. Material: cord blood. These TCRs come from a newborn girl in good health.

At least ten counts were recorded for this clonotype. CDR3 in amino acids: CASSLAGLVTDTQYF. CDR3 nucleotide sequence: TGTGCCAGCAGCTTAGCGGGACTAGTCACAGATACGCAGTATTTT. The gene calls are TRBV7-2 and TRBJ2-3, with 8 bases fitting TRBD2. V gave up 0 bases and J gave up 2 bases; unmatched junction bases: 1. This CDR3 has 15 residues. CDR1 is SGHTA and CDR2 is FQGNSA in the germline V gene.

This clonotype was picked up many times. The CDR3 loop is CASSVASADYGYTF. CDR3 nucleotides: TGTGCCAGCAGCGTAGCATCGGCAGACTATGGCTACACCTTC. The chain links TRBV9 to TRBJ1-2; D ambiguous. The CDR3 has 14 residues. V lost 0 bases and J lost 3, with 9 bases in between. CDR1 is SGDLS and CDR2 is YYNGEE in the germline V gene.

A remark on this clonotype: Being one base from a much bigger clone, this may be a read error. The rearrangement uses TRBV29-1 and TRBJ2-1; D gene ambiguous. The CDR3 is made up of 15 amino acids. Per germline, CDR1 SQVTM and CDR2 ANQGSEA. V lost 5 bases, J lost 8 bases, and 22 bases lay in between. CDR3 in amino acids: CSVPSLRTCRDEQFF. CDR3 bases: TGCAGCGTTCCCTCCTTGAGGACCTGTCGGGATGAGCAGTTCTTC.

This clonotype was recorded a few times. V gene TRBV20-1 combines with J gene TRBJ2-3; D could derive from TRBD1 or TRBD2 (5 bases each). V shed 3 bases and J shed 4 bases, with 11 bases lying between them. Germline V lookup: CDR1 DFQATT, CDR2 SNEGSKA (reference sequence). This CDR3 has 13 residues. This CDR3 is CSARGPDSDTQYF. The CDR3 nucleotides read TGCAGTGCTAGGGGACCGGATTCAGATACGCAGTATTTT.

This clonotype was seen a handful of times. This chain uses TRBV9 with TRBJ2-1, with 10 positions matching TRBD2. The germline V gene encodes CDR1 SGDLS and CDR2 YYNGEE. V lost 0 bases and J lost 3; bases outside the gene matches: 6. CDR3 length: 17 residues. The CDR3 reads CASSVVSLAGVYNEQFF. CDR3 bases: TGTGCCAGCAGCGTAGTCTCCCTAGCGGGAGTCTACAATGAGCAGTTCTTC. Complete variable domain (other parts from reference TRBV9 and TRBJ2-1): DSGVTQTPKHLITATGQRVTLRCSPRSGDLSVYWYQQSLDQGLQFLIQYYNGEERAKGNILERFSAQQFPDLHSELNLSSLELGDSALYFCASSVVSLAGVYNEQFFGPGTRLTVL.